This T cell receptor (beta chain) was sequenced for a study of regulatory T cells in long-lasting Graves disease (dated by TCRdb to the early 2020s). Describing the broader study: Patients with newly diagnosed Graves' disease had been on antithyroid drugs for under 3 months. Patients with persistent Graves' disease were compared with patients with newly diagnosed Graves' disease using TCR sequencing and RNA sequencing of peripheral blood. The study was conducted in China and was registered as a clinical trial. TCR sequencing covered around 13 persistent and 20 newly diagnosed Graves' disease patients, 33 samples in total. What the work shows at the level of the full study, not this receptor alone: Because the primary lesion, thyroid tissue, could not be accessed, the study looked at peripheral blood alone. Persistent disease showed preferential use of TRBV28, TRBJ1-2 and TRBJ2-5, whereas newly diagnosed disease favored TRBV20-1 and TRBJ2-1. As a limitation, the authors acknowledged that the small sample size may reduce accuracy. Patients with persistent disease shared more public clonotypes (over 2,500) than newly diagnosed patients did (around 930). Sequencing and analysis were restricted to the TCR beta chain. Compared with newly diagnosed patients, persistent Graves' disease patients had lower TCR Shannon entropy and fewer highly expanded clones, which suggests clonal expansion.

The library relied on multiplex PCR. The sequencer listed for this sample is Illumina HiSeq 4000. CDR3 regions were amplified by Arm-PCR with iRepertoire HTBI primers to construct TCR beta libraries. Before sequencing, the PCR products underwent gel purification. In the paper's pipeline: Gene usage analysis of CDR3 amino acid clonotypes relied on the approximately 60 TRBV and more than twelve TRBJ segments identified across samples. Filtered high-quality paired reads were merged into contigs using COPE and FqMerger. BLAST was used to align contigs to IMGT TRBV, TRBD and TRBJ reference genes, with CDR3 defined following IMGT. Any clonotype with a frequency above 0.1% was counted as a highly expanded clone. Shannon entropy was used to measure repertoire diversity, and the Gini coefficient was used to measure V-J evenness. A clonotype was considered public if more than one individual shared it. TCRdb trimmed the raw reads at Q25, called clones with MiXCR and kept productive beta chains. Each entry merges the rows of one CDR3 protein and shows their most common DNA and genes. TCRdb, rather than the study authors, made the V and J calls. The sample contains about 420,000 distinct CDR3 sequences, over 15% of them found a single time. Around 23% of the sample is taken by the ten largest.

Reading the germline V gene gives CDR1 MDHEN and CDR2 SYDVKM. Trimming removed 3 bases from V and 4 bases from J, leaving 13 bases between the germline ends. The CDR3 numbers 15 residues from cysteine through phenylalanine. Only CDR3 DNA is held: 45 bases, read in frame from base 1. This clonotype was picked up many times. No antigen is known for it. Base qualities are not at hand, and no much larger clone is one base apart. What the time point label conveys for this sample: newly diagnosed GD, antithyroid drugs for less than 3 months. RNA was extracted from PBMCs in TRIzol for both TCR sequencing and RNA sequencing. Graves' disease was diagnosed according to American Thyroid Association guidelines. Patients were recruited from an endocrinology department in Xi'an, China. From each patient, 7.5 to 9.5 milliliters of peripheral blood was collected into an EDTA anticoagulant tube. Ficoll Paque Plus density gradient separation was used to isolate PBMCs, and no further T cell sorting was performed. An Agilent 2100 Bioanalyzer and agarose gel were used to check RNA quality, and a NanoDrop 2000 was used to measure RNA concentration.

These data are also associated with another study on T cells in Graves' hyperthyroidism and ophthalmopathy. Per that second paper: A patient counted as having stable Graves' hyperthyroidism if no progression to ophthalmopathy occurred over 18 months of follow-up. Hyperthyroidism patients were newly diagnosed, had a disease duration of under 2 months, and were aged 18 to 65 years. Any patient with an uncontrolled infection, another autoimmune disease, pregnancy or lactation was excluded. Diagnoses relied on clinical symptoms, serum thyroxine and TRAb, thyroid ultrasound and orbital computed tomography. The TCR CDR3 was subjected to a first round of RT-PCR using the HTBI primer set and the Qiagen OneStep RT-PCR kit. Most expanded thyroid clonotypes (frequency above 0.001) were also found in blood, which suggests that blood repertoires may mirror thyroid immune responses. A 13 V-J signature model separated ophthalmopathy from stable hyperthyroidism, with approximately 87% sensitivity and roughly 81% specificity in cross-validation and 80%/75% in testing. During validation, the model predicted progression to ophthalmopathy a median of about 6.5 months ahead of onset, with more than 60% sensitivity and roughly 75% specificity. A discovery cohort of around 98 patients, about 44 with Graves' ophthalmopathy and fewer than 65 with stable Graves' hyperthyroidism, was used to find distinguishing TCR V-J signatures. Whether ophthalmopathy could be predicted prospectively was tested in an independent validation cohort made up of approximately 19 hyperthyroidism patients plus 17 patients who later progressed to ophthalmopathy. The 100 discovery patients were divided at random into training and test sets in a 7:3 ratio. In about 6 Graves' hyperthyroidism patients, the study also compared T-cell repertoires from thyroid tissue with T-cell repertoires from blood. After blood sampling, hyperthyroidism patients were treated with methimazole at a starting dose of 30 mg daily, and ophthalmopathy patients were treated with high-dose intravenous methylprednisolone. Libraries were constructed in a second round of multiplex PCR, after which size selection and purification were carried out. The libraries were sequenced on an Illumina HiSeq2000 using paired-end 100 bp reads. SOAPnuke was used to process the raw data, removing reads that contained adapters or uncalled bases, had a mean Phred below 15, or lacked an exact match to the constant primer or identifier. COPE v1.2.5 was used to merge the high-quality paired reads, and each unique nucleotide sequence was defined as a clonotype. MiTCR v1.1 was used to align clonotypes to the IMGT TRBV, TRBD and TRBJ reference segments. Only V-J combinations with frequency above 0.0001, covering 99.2% of repertoires, were analysed. The TCS score was defined as the ratio of F50 (clonal expansion) to E x V (chaos), calculated using BLOSUM62-based TCRdist between CDR3 peptides within each V-J. Welch's t-statistics and random forest reduced some 510 V-J features to 10 to 15, which were used in a naive Bayes classifier (R e1071). No statistical method was used to set the sample size in advance, and investigators knew the group allocation. The paper reports TCR Vbeta CDR3 sequencing of some 140 peripheral blood samples: 43 ophthalmopathy, fewer than 80 hyperthyroidism and 17 progressor patients.

Source: peripheral blood mononuclear cells (PBMCs), taken at new diagnosis, from a patient treated with antithyroid drugs. Here the chain combines TRBV28 and TRBJ2-1, with the D call perhaps TRBD1 or TRBD2, each one matching 5 bases. This TCR was sampled from a young woman with Graves disease. Donor details come from another sample of the same person, matched by shared clones. The nucleotide sequence reads TGTGCCAGCAGTTTCTTCGGGGCTGGTTACAATGAGCAGTTCTTC. Its protein is CASSFFGAGYNEQFF.